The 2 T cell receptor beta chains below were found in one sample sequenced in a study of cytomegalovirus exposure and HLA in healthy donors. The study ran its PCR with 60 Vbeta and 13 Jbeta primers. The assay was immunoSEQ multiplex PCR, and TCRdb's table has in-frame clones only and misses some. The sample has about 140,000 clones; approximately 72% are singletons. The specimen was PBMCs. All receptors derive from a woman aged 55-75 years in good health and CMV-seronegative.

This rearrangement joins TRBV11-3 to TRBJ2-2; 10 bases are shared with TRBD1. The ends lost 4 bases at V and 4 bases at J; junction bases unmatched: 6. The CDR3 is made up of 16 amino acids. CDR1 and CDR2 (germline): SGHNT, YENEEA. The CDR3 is CASSWQTGGLTGELFF. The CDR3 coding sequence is TGTGCCAGCAGCTGGCAGACAGGGGGCCTCACCGGGGAGCTGTTTTTT. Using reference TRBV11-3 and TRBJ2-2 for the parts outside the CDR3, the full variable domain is EAGVVQSPRYKIIEKKQPVAFWCNPISGHNTLYWYLQNLGQGPELLIRYENEEAVDDSQLPKDRFSAERLKGVDSTLKIQPAELGDSAVYLCASSWQTGGLTGELFFGEGSRLTVL.

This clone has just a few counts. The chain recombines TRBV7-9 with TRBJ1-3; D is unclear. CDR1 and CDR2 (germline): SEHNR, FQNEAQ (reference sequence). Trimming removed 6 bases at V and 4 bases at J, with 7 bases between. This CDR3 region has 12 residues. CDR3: CASSPQGNTIYF. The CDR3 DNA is TGTGCCAGCAGTCCACAGGGAAACACCATATATTTT. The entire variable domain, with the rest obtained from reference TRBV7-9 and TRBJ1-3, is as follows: DTGVSQNPRHKITKRGQNVTFRCDPISEHNRLYWYRQTLGQGPEFLTYFQNEAQLEKSRLLSDRFSAERPKGSFSTLEIQRTEQGDSAMYLCASSPQGNTIYFGEGSWLTVV.